The 21 T cell receptor beta chains presented below share a single source sample, sequenced in a study of T cell responses to AZD1222 COVID-19 vaccine (dated by TCRdb to the early 2020s). Interpreted using the paper, the time point label stands for: baseline before first vaccination. Libraries were built with the immunoSEQ multiplex PCR assay. TCRdb limited this immuneACCESS table to in-frame rearrangements with V and J called. A share of clones is missing; checked studies link under half to unresolved V genes, and the rest is unexplained. Within this sample are more than 150,000 clones, with about 91% of them counted one time only. The ten largest clones represent roughly 0.49% of the sample. Sequences were derived from peripheral blood, sampled on day 0 of AZD1222 vaccination. Source of these receptors: an adult in good health.

The chain is built from TRBV27 and TRBJ1-1; TRBD1 might be the D (6 bases). Trimming removed 4 bases at V and 4 bases at J, with 16 bases between. This CDR3 region has 15 residues. Germline V gene sequence: CDR1 MNHEY, CDR2 SMNVEV (reference sequence). DNA for the CDR3: TGTGCCAGCAGTTCATCGACAGGTACTATCACTGAAGCTTTCTTT. As protein: CASSSSTGTITEAFF.

The chain employs TRBV4-1 and TRBJ2-7, with D possibly matching TRBD2 (5 bases). Germline V gene sequence: CDR1 MGHRA, CDR2 YSYEKL. This CDR3 is 13 amino acids long. V lost 1 base, J lost 3 bases, and 7 bases lay in between. The CDR3 nucleotides read TGCGCCAGCAGCCAAGGAGGGCGCTACGAGCAGTACTTC. Translation gives CASSQGGRYEQYF.

This chain joins TRBV7-9 and TRBJ2-3; tentatively, D is TRBD1 (6 bases). The V end was cut by 7 bases, the J end by 5 bases, with 13 bases between. Germline CDR1 is SEHNR and CDR2 is FQNEAQ (reference sequence). This CDR3 contains 13 residues. CDR3 in DNA: TGTGCCAGCACTTCTTACAGGGTAGATACGCAGTATTTT. This gives the protein CASTSYRVDTQYF.

The chain employs TRBV7-3 and TRBJ2-2; no firm D call. The germline CDR1 and CDR2 sequences are SGHTA and FQGTGA. The CDR3 length is 13 residues. Between the trimmed V and J ends, which lost 5 bases and 4 bases, there was a span of 8 bases. CDR3 loop: CASSKTVTGELFF. The CDR3 DNA reads TGTGCCAGCAGCAAAACAGTCACCGGGGAGCTGTTTTTT.

The J gene is TRBJ2-7, the V gene TRBV19; D is ambiguous. Trimming left V 4 bases short and J 3 bases short, with 13 bases between. CDR1 and CDR2 from the germline V gene are LNHDA and SQIVND (reference sequence). This CDR3 is 14 amino acids long. The CDR3 DNA is TGTGCCAGTAGTAAGGTCGCTGACAACTACGAGCAGTACTTC. This encodes CASSKVADNYEQYF.

The gene calls are TRBV7-9 and TRBJ1-1; 7 bases are shared with TRBD1. This CDR3 has 17 residues. Germline V CDR1 and CDR2: SEHNR, FQNEAQ (reference sequence). The junction had 19 bases not matched to a gene; V was cut back by 5 bases and J by 7 bases. CDR3 bases: TGTGCCAGCAGCCGCACCAAACACAAGACAGGGCTAATTGAAGCTTTCTTT. Encoded protein: CASSRTKHKTGLIEAFF. Complete variable domain (other parts from reference TRBV7-9 and TRBJ1-1): DTGVSQNPRHKITKRGQNVTFRCDPISEHNRLYWYRQTLGQGPEFLTYFQNEAQLEKSRLLSDRFSAERPKGSFSTLEIQRTEQGDSAMYLCASSRTKHKTGLIEAFFGQGTRLTVV.

The rearrangement uses TRBV7-9 and TRBJ1-1, with unresolved D. Per the germline V gene, CDR1 is SEHNR and CDR2 is FQNEAQ (reference sequence). V lost 5 bases, J lost 2 bases, and 18 bases lay in between. CDR3 size: 16 residues. The CDR3 coding sequence is TGTGCCAGCAGCACGGAGAGGCCATATTTTAACACTGAAGCTTTCTTT. It yields the protein CASSTERPYFNTEAFF.

This chain links TRBV3-1 (or the pseudogene TRBV3-2) with TRBJ2-7; D may be TRBD1 (5 bases). The germline V and J ends were trimmed by 1 base and 7 bases, with 17 bases remaining between them. Germline CDR1 and CDR2: LGHDT and YNNKEL (reference sequence). The CDR3 runs 15 residues. CDR3 sequence: CASSQGQGFYGEQYF. CDR3 nucleotide sequence: TGTGCCAGCAGCCAAGGGCAGGGTTTTTACGGTGAGCAGTACTTC.

The chain joins TRBV28 to TRBJ1-5, with D uncertain. Per the germline V gene, CDR1 is MDHEN and CDR2 is SYDVKM. The CDR3 extends over 12 amino acids. Here the CDR3 reads CASSEYSLTQHF. The DNA for the CDR3 is TGTGCGTCGTCGGAGTACAGTCTAACCCAGCATTTT.

The chain has TRBV13 and TRBJ2-1; the D is unclear. Germline V lookup: CDR1 PRHDT, CDR2 FYEKMQ (reference sequence). Trimming removed 1 base at V and 0 bases at J, with 10 bases between. This CDR3 spans 16 amino acids. The CDR3 sequence: CASSLDSLSSYNEQFF. The CDR3 DNA reads as TGTGCCAGCAGCTTAGACTCCTTGAGCTCCTACAATGAGCAGTTCTTC.

The V and J genes are TRBV7-9 and TRBJ1-1, with D unresolved. This CDR3 has 13 amino acids. Germline CDR1 SEHNR, CDR2 FQNEAQ (reference sequence). The V gene lost 5 bases and the J gene lost 4 bases, with 11 bases spanning the gap. This CDR3 reads CASSEMDFTEAFF. The CDR3 DNA reads as TGTGCCAGCAGCGAAATGGACTTCACTGAAGCTTTCTTT.

This clone appeared once. This chain connects TRBV30 to TRBJ1-1; D not certain. The germline V gene has CDR1 GTSNPN and CDR2 SVGIG (reference sequence). CDR3 length: 13 amino acids. The germline V and J ends were trimmed by 2 bases and 5 bases, with 12 bases remaining between them. CDR3 residues: CAWSPIFRTEAFF. CDR3 DNA sequence: TGTGCCTGGAGTCCGATCTTTCGGACTGAAGCTTTCTTT.

The rearrangement joins TRBV6-1 to TRBJ1-2; 7 bases agree with TRBD1. Germline CDR1 and CDR2: MNHNS and SASEGT. The CDR3 consists of 14 residues. The J segment lost 4 bases and the V segment lost 3 bases, leaving 5 bases of the junction unmatched. The CDR3 here is CASSDPGQLYGYTF. The CDR3 nucleotides read TGTGCCAGCAGTGATCCGGGACAGCTCTATGGCTACACCTTC.

J is TRBJ1-2 and V is TRBV28; D is undetermined. Trimming took off 2 bases at V and 2 bases at J, with 3 bases between the two ends. Germline CDR1 and CDR2: MDHEN and SYDVKM. The CDR3 consists of 12 residues. Here the CDR3 reads CASSLMNYGYTF. The CDR3, as DNA: TGTGCCAGCAGTTTAATGAACTATGGCTACACCTTC.

The rearrangement uses TRBV27 and TRBJ1-2, with a possible D match to TRBD1 (5 bases). Germline lookup yields CDR1 MNHEY and CDR2 SMNVEV (reference sequence). The CDR3 sequence is 13 residues long. Trimming left V 10 bases short and J 5 bases short, with 17 bases between. CDR3 in amino acids: CATGKGLGYGYTF. In DNA form, the CDR3 reads TGTGCCACGGGGAAGGGGTTGGGTTATGGCTACACCTTC.

This chain connects TRBV28 to TRBJ1-3, with TRBD1 as a possible D gene (5 bases). Per germline, CDR1 MDHEN and CDR2 SYDVKM. The CDR3 runs 14 residues. V was shortened by 3 bases and J by 6 bases, with 12 bases between the two germline ends. DNA for the CDR3: TGTGCCAGCAGTTTGTTCCGGGACTCAAACACCATATATTTT. Protein product: CASSLFRDSNTIYF. The whole variable domain, remainder taken from reference TRBV28 and TRBJ1-3, is DVKVTQSSRYLVKRTGEKVFLECVQDMDHENMFWYRQDPGLGLRLIYFSYDVKMKEKGDIPEGYSVSREKKERFSLILESASTNQTSMYLCASSLFRDSNTIYFGEGSWLTVV.

This clone was seen more than once but under ten times. V is TRBV19 and J is TRBJ2-7, with 8 bases lining up with TRBD1. Germline V CDR1 and CDR2: LNHDA, SQIVND (reference sequence). V lost 1 base to trimming and J lost 0 bases; unmatched junction nucleotides: 2. This CDR3 spans 15 amino acids. The CDR3 sequence is CASSIGTGGSYEQYF. Here the CDR3 DNA reads TGTGCCAGTAGTATAGGTACAGGGGGCTCCTACGAGCAGTACTTC.

V gene TRBV9 combines with J gene TRBJ1-5; D not certain. Trimming stripped 4 bases from V and 0 bases from J, with 8 bases between. Germline CDR1 and CDR2: SGDLS and YYNGEE. The CDR3 contains 14 residues. The CDR3 DNA is TGTGCCAGCAGCTCCAGCTATAGCAATCAGCCCCAGCATTTT. It codes for CASSSSYSNQPQHF.

This clone was found once. This rearrangement joins TRBV11-3 to TRBJ2-7, with 13 bases that match TRBD2. Germline CDR1 and CDR2: SGHNT and YENEEA. This CDR3 contains 15 residues. The V gene end was trimmed by 5 bases and the J gene end by 3 bases; junction bases not matched to a gene: 4. CDR3 loop: CASSPGTSGVYEQYF. Here the CDR3 DNA reads TGTGCCAGCAGCCCCGGGACTAGCGGGGTCTACGAGCAGTACTTC. Full variable domain (outside the CDR3, taken from reference TRBV11-3 and TRBJ2-7): EAGVVQSPRYKIIEKKQPVAFWCNPISGHNTLYWYLQNLGQGPELLIRYENEEAVDDSQLPKDRFSAERLKGVDSTLKIQPAELGDSAVYLCASSPGTSGVYEQYFGPGTRLTVT.

The chain is built from TRBV30 and TRBJ1-6; tentative D call: TRBD1 (6 bases). Per the germline V gene, CDR1 is GTSNPN and CDR2 is SVGIG (reference sequence). V dropped 0 bases and J dropped 8 bases, with 11 bases sitting between them. CDR3 length: 14 amino acids. The CDR3 sequence is CAWSVRGGDSPLHF. CDR3 bases: TGTGCCTGGAGTGTTCGCGGGGGCGATTCACCCCTCCACTTT. The variable domain in full, completed from reference TRBV30 and TRBJ1-6, reads SQTIHQWPATLVQPVGSPLSLECTVEGTSNPNLYWYRQAAGRGLQLLFYSVGIGQISSEVPQNLSASRPQDRQFILSSKKLLLSDSGFYLCAWSVRGGDSPLHFGNGTRLTVT.

The J gene is TRBJ1-2, the V gene TRBV5-8, with D tentatively TRBD1 (6 bases). Germline values: CDR1 SGHTS, CDR2 YDEGEE. The CDR3 has 17 residues. V was cut by 3 bases and J by 0 bases, with 18 bases left in between. In nucleotides, the CDR3 is TGTGCCAGCAGCTCCTGGACAGTAGAAGGGGCTAACTATGGCTACACCTTC. It encodes CASSSWTVEGANYGYTF.